The clone carrying this T cell receptor (beta chain) was picked up a small number of times. What it binds is unknown. There were TCR beta CDR3 regions amplified from RNA transcripts. Primed by the HTBI set, a first-round RT-PCR was run on the TCR CDR3. TCRdb reanalysed the multiplex PCR reads using MiXCR and keeps one entry per CDR3 protein. The sample carries about 350,000 distinct CDR3 sequences, more than 11% recorded once. This entry belongs to a study of T cells in Graves' hyperthyroidism and ophthalmopathy. General study results and limits: Within blood appeared most thyroid clonotypes that had expanded above 0.001.

The sequenced material came from blood. The receptor was isolated from a woman younger than 45 with Graves' hyperthyroidism.

The chain's CDR3 is CASSQGRSRRQSEAKNIQYF. Written as DNA, the CDR3 is TGTGCCAGCAGCCAAGGGAGGTCGAGGAGACAGAGTGAAGCCAAAAACATTCAGTACTTC. The V and J genes are TRBV14 and TRBJ2-4; D possibly matches TRBD1 or TRBD2 (5 bases each). This CDR3 has 20 residues. Trimming stripped 1 base from V and 0 bases from J, with 22 bases between. Looked up from germline, CDR1 is SGHDN and CDR2 is FVKESK.